This T cell receptor beta chain appears in the sequencing data of a study of Graves' ophthalmopathy and Graves' hyperthyroidism. Study results and limitations: Blood contained most expanded thyroid clonotypes exceeding 0.001 frequency. A model built from 13 signatures distinguished ophthalmopathy from stable hyperthyroidism with about 90% sensitivity and about 84% specificity.

Amplified TCR beta CDR3 regions were obtained using RNA transcripts as template. Following a first-round RT-PCR that used HTBI primers, a second-round multiplex PCR was carried out. Each CDR3 protein gets one entry after TCRdb re-called the multiplex PCR reads with MiXCR. The profile shows 1 million to 1.3 million distinct CDR3 sequences, approximately 35% of them singletons. V was trimmed by 5 bases and J by 1 base, leaving 17 bases between them. The CDR3 is 16 residues long. CDR1 and CDR2 (germline): SGHTA, FQGNSA. As to this clonotype: What it binds is unknown.

The study recruited hyperthyroidism patients aged 18 to 65 who were newly diagnosed, under 2 months' duration. The authors diagnosed from clinical symptoms, serum thyroxine, TRAb, thyroid ultrasound and orbital computed tomography. The clonotype was recovered from an adult man with Graves' hyperthyroidism. This chain uses TRBV7-2 with TRBJ1-1; the D gene is possibly TRBD1 (5 bases). The sample taken for sequencing was peripheral blood or thyroid tissue (not recorded which). The CDR3 coding sequence is TGTGCCAGCAGCCTCAGGCCGGGGGGGAGGAACACTGAAGCTTTCTTT. Protein: CASSLRPGGRNTEAFF.